The 32 T cell receptor beta chains below were found in one sample sequenced in a study of blood T cell repertoires in COVID-19. Sequenced by immunoSEQ multiplex PCR; TCRdb stores in-frame clones only, minus some. Of some 110,000 clones listed, under 80% are singletons. Sequencing used peripheral blood. The receptor set was obtained from a man aged 50-60 years with acute or convalescent COVID-19.

This clone has a handful of counts. The chain couples TRBV28 to TRBJ1-4; perhaps TRBD1 as D (6 bases). V was shortened by 4 bases and J by 6 bases, with 15 bases between the two germline ends. The CDR3 is 15 residues long. Per germline, CDR1 MDHEN and CDR2 SYDVKM. The CDR3 DNA reads TGTGCCAGCAGTTGGGCGGGGGCTTACTATGAAAAACTGTTTTTT. It translates to CASSWAGAYYEKLFF.

To note about this clone: Different DNA sequences within this sample yield the same CDR3. The chain recombines TRBV6-6 with TRBJ2-7; TRBD1 is a possible D gene (5 bases). V was trimmed by 6 bases and J by 6 bases, leaving 12 bases between them. The CDR3 has 12 residues. CDR1 is MNHNY, CDR2 SVGAGI, per germline (reference sequence). CDR3 residues: CASSLITGEQYF. The CDR3, as DNA: TGTGCCAGCAGCCTTATTACAGGCGAGCAGTACTTC.

The chain is built from TRBV3-1 (or the pseudogene TRBV3-2) and TRBJ2-2; D perhaps matches TRBD1 (6 bases). Germline V lookup: CDR1 LGHDT, CDR2 YNNKEL (reference sequence). CDR3 size: 15 residues. V lost 3 bases and J 2 bases, leaving 10 bases between the germline ends. In DNA, the CDR3 is TGTGCCAGCAGCCACCGGGACATTAACACCGGGGAGCTGTTTTTT. Its protein product is CASSHRDINTGELFF.

The V and J genes are TRBV5-6 and TRBJ1-6; perhaps TRBD1 as D (5 bases). CDR3 length equals 15 residues. Trimming stripped 4 bases from V and 6 bases from J, with 14 bases between. Per germline, CDR1 SGHDT and CDR2 YYEEEE. Written as DNA, the CDR3 is TGTGCCAGCAGCGCCTCGGGGGGATCTAATTCACCCCTCCACTTT. It encodes CASSASGGSNSPLHF.

J is TRBJ2-1 and V is TRBV27; D not resolved. V lost 3 bases and J 4 bases, leaving 10 bases between the germline ends. The germline CDR1 and CDR2 sequences are MNHEY and SMNVEV (reference sequence). This CDR3 has 14 amino acids. This CDR3 reads CASSLRRSYNEQFF. CDR3 in DNA: TGTGCCAGCAGTTTGCGGAGAAGTTACAATGAGCAGTTCTTC.

The chain links TRBV29-1 to TRBJ1-3, with unresolved D. Near its end, the DNA agrees better with TRBJ2-2, so the J call may be wrong. There are 13 residues in the CDR3. Germline V lookup: CDR1 SQVTM, CDR2 ANQGSEA. In nucleotides, the CDR3 is TGCAGCGTTGCCCCGTCGATTACCGGGGAGCTGTTTTTT. This codes for CSVAPSITGELFF.

This clone occurred a few times. The sample contains more than one DNA sequence encoding this CDR3. V and J are TRBV4-1 and TRBJ1-5; TRBD1 matches 8 bases. The CDR3 runs to 13 residues. Trimming at V came to 4 bases and at J to 5 bases, leaving 1 base not matched to a gene. Germline CDR1 is MGHRA and CDR2 is YSYEKL. The CDR3 coding sequence is TGCGCCAGCAGCCCGGACAGGGATCAGCCCCAGCATTTT. Protein: CASSPDRDQPQHF.

The chain is built from TRBV13 and TRBJ1-3, with D uncertain. The CDR3 runs 13 residues. V lost 8 bases to trimming and J lost 0 bases, with 8 bases between them. In germline, CDR1 is PRHDT, CDR2 FYEKMQ (reference sequence). In DNA, the CDR3 is TGTGCCAGCCGGGTTGGCTCTGGAAACACCATATATTTT. Protein sequence: CASRVGSGNTIYF.

The V and J genes are TRBV5-6 and TRBJ1-4, with TRBD1 matching over 7 bases. Germline-derived CDR1 and CDR2 are SGHDT and YYEEEE. The CDR3 contains 14 residues. V lost 3 bases to trimming and J lost 11 bases; unmatched junction nucleotides: 10. The CDR3 here is CASSWETQGDKLFF. The CDR3 nucleotides read TGTGCCAGCAGCTGGGAAACTCAGGGGGATAAACTGTTTTTT.

V gene TRBV28 combines with J gene TRBJ1-5; D gene uncertain. The length of the CDR3 is 14 residues. V lost 6 bases to trimming and J lost 4 bases, with 13 bases between them. Per the germline V gene, CDR1 is MDHEN and CDR2 is SYDVKM. The CDR3 region is CASSSTGRNQPQHF. The CDR3 DNA sequence: TGTGCCAGCAGCTCGACGGGTAGGAATCAGCCCCAGCATTTT. Using reference TRBV28 and TRBJ1-5 for the parts outside the CDR3, the full variable domain is DVKVTQSSRYLVKRTGEKVFLECVQDMDHENMFWYRQDPGLGLRLIYFSYDVKMKEKGDIPEGYSVSREKKERFSLILESASTNQTSMYLCASSSTGRNQPQHFGDGTRLSIL.

This clone has only a few counts. The chain is built from TRBV11-2 and TRBJ2-5; 8 bases are a match to TRBD2. The germline V gene encodes CDR1 SGHAT and CDR2 FQNNGV. V was pared by 6 bases and J by 4 bases, with 7 bases of the junction left unmatched. This CDR3 contains 14 residues. The CDR3 nucleotides are TGTGCCAGCAGGGGTTTGCTAGCGGGAGAGACCCAGTACTTC. It yields the protein CASRGLLAGETQYF.

This chain joins TRBV14 and TRBJ2-7; TRBD1 matches 9 bases. Germline V gene sequence: CDR1 SGHDN, CDR2 FVKESK. The V gene end was trimmed by 6 bases and the J gene end by 7 bases; junction bases not matched to a gene: 10. The CDR3 length is 14 residues. CDR3 nucleotide sequence: TGTGCCAGCAGTCCTCCTGGGACAGGGCGAGAGCAGTACTTC. Translated: CASSPPGTGREQYF.

The chain couples TRBV5-6 to TRBJ2-1, with 10 nucleotides matching TRBD2. Germline assignment: CDR1 SGHDT and CDR2 YYEEEE. The CDR3 length is 16 residues. With 3 bases clipped from V and 3 bases from J, the junction kept 6 bases outside the gene matches. The CDR3 DNA follows: TGTGCCAGCAGCTCAATAGCGGGAGGCCTCTACAATGAGCAGTTCTTC. Amino acids: CASSSIAGGLYNEQFF.

The chain couples TRBV4-1 to TRBJ1-3; maybe TRBD1 (5 bases). Deletions cut 4 bases from V and 0 bases from J, with 13 bases between. This CDR3 has 16 amino acids. CDR1 and CDR2 (germline): MGHRA, YSYEKL. CDR3 nucleotides: TGCGCCAGCAGCCCCCAGCAGGGCGTCTCTGGAAACACCATATATTTT. This codes for CASSPQQGVSGNTIYF.

The DNA for the CDR3 is TGCGCCAGCAGCTGGACCAATAGCGGGGGGGCTACCGGGGAGCTGTTTTTT. Translation: CASSWTNSGGATGELFF. The chain employs TRBV5-1 and TRBJ2-2, with TRBD2 matching 11 bases. The ends lost 3 bases at V and 5 bases at J; junction bases unmatched: 9. CDR1 and CDR2 (germline): SGHRS, YFSETQ. The CDR3 is made up of 17 amino acids.

This clone has a count of ten or more. This chain connects TRBV10-3 to TRBJ2-7, with 8 bases fitting TRBD2. Looked up from germline, CDR1 is ENHRY and CDR2 is SYGVKD. The V gene end was trimmed by 6 bases and the J gene end by 1 base; junction bases not matched to a gene: 5. The length of the CDR3 is 14 residues. The CDR3 loop reads CAISTGTRSYEQYF. The CDR3, as DNA: TGTGCCATCAGCACCGGGACTAGGTCCTACGAGCAGTACTTC.

This clone was seen more than once but under ten times. CDR3 residues: CASSLSAGATEAFF. The DNA for the CDR3 is TGCGCCAGCAGCCTGTCCGCAGGTGCCACTGAAGCTTTCTTT. The rearrangement joins TRBV4-1 to TRBJ1-1; no definite D call. Between the trimmed V and J ends, which lost 4 bases and 4 bases, there was a span of 13 bases. The germline V gene has CDR1 MGHRA and CDR2 YSYEKL. This CDR3 region has 14 residues.

This clone was found a few times. The chain joins TRBV7-3 to TRBJ2-3; possibly TRBD2 for D (5 bases). The V gene's germline CDR1 is SGHTA and CDR2 FQGTGA. CDR3 length: 15 amino acids. V lost 2 bases and J 2 bases, leaving 11 bases between the germline ends. CDR3 sequence reads: CASSLDRGTTDTQYF. The CDR3 DNA follows: TGTGCCAGCAGCTTAGATCGGGGTACCACAGATACGCAGTATTTT.

This clone was detected once. V and J are TRBV4-2 and TRBJ2-5; 9 nucleotides align to TRBD2. The CDR3 is made up of 15 amino acids. The germline V gene has CDR1 LGHNA and CDR2 YNFKEQ. The V gene end was trimmed by 3 bases and the J gene end by 4 bases; junction bases not matched to a gene: 6. CDR3 protein: CASSQGGGAGETQYF. The CDR3 DNA reads as TGTGCCAGCAGCCAGGGCGGGGGGGCCGGAGAGACCCAGTACTTC.

V is TRBV6-1 and J is TRBJ2-7; 12 bases agree with TRBD1. V lost 1 base to trimming and J lost 5 bases; unmatched junction nucleotides: 6. CDR3 length equals 16 residues. Germline CDR1 reads MNHNS; CDR2 reads SASEGT. CDR3 coding DNA: TGTGCCAGCAGTGAAGTTTCGGGACAGGGGGCGAACGAGCAGTACTTC. It yields the protein CASSEVSGQGANEQYF.

The chain recombines TRBV15 with TRBJ2-7; a possible D gene is TRBD1 (6 bases). The CDR3 is made up of 14 amino acids. Trimming took 0 bases from V and 3 from J, leaving 9 bases between them. CDR1 and CDR2 from the germline V gene are LNHNV and YYDKDF (reference sequence). CDR3 region: CATSREQGGYEQYF. The DNA of the CDR3 is TGTGCCACCAGCAGAGAACAGGGCGGCTACGAGCAGTACTTC. Based on the CDR3 plus reference TRBV15 and TRBJ2-7, the full variable domain is DAMVIQNPRYQVTQFGKPVTLSCSQTLNHNVMYWYQQKSSQAPKLLFHYYDKDFNNEADTPDNFQSRRPNTSFCFLDIRSPGLGDTAMYLCATSREQGGYEQYFGPGTRLTVT.

The J gene is TRBJ2-3, the V gene TRBV9; 8 bases match TRBD2. The CDR3 is 15 amino acids. With 4 bases clipped from V and 3 bases from J, the junction kept 7 bases outside the gene matches. Germline values: CDR1 SGDLS, CDR2 YYNGEE. In nucleotides, the CDR3 is TGTGCCAGCAGCCCGGGACTAGTCAGTACAGATACGCAGTATTTT. It codes for CASSPGLVSTDTQYF.

Written as DNA, the CDR3 is TGTGCCAGCTCACCTTTGACAGATAGCAATCAGCCCCAGCATTTT. Translating it yields CASSPLTDSNQPQHF. The rearrangement links TRBV18 to TRBJ1-5, with D maybe TRBD1 (5 bases). CDR3 length equals 15 residues. Germline V CDR1 and CDR2: KGHSH, LQKENI. V lost 3 bases, J lost 0 bases, and 9 bases lay in between.

The chain couples TRBV2 to TRBJ1-5; D not certain. Germline V lookup: CDR1 SNHLY, CDR2 FYNNEI. V dropped 4 bases and J dropped 6 bases, with 16 bases sitting between them. CDR3 length: 15 residues. The CDR3 spells CASSGEPLSTQPQHF. CDR3 sequence (DNA): TGTGCCAGCAGTGGAGAGCCCCTATCCACTCAGCCCCAGCATTTT.

The chain joins TRBV2 to TRBJ1-2; no clear D gene. In germline, CDR1 is SNHLY, CDR2 FYNNEI. This CDR3 is 13 amino acids long. Between the trimmed V and J ends, which lost 3 bases and 2 bases, there was a span of 7 bases. This chain's CDR3 is CASSESVNYGYTF. The CDR3 nucleotides are TGTGCCAGCAGTGAGTCGGTAAACTATGGCTACACCTTC.

V and J are TRBV5-1 and TRBJ1-1; 8 bases agree with TRBD1. The trim removed 3 bases at V and 4 bases at J, leaving 5 bases unmatched. Looked up from germline, CDR1 is SGHRS and CDR2 is YFSETQ. The CDR3 runs 14 residues. The CDR3 nucleotides are TGCGCCAGCAGCTGGACAGGGTCGGGCACTGAAGCTTTCTTT. This translates into CASSWTGSGTEAFF.

The genes are TRBV3-1 (or the pseudogene TRBV3-2) and TRBJ2-7, with D perhaps matching TRBD1 (5 bases). The CDR3 covers 13 residues. Trimming took off 2 bases at V and 1 base at J, with 6 bases between the two ends. The germline CDR1 and CDR2 sequences are LGHDT and YNNKEL (reference sequence). The CDR3 DNA is TGTGCCAGCAGCCAACAGGGTTCCTACGAGCAGTACTTC. The encoded protein is CASSQQGSYEQYF.

The chain uses TRBV7-9 and TRBJ1-2, with a tentative D call TRBD1 (5 bases). The CDR3 is 16 amino acids. Germline CDR1 reads SEHNR; CDR2 reads FQNEAQ (reference sequence). V shed 0 bases and J shed 0 bases, with 11 bases lying between them. The CDR3 protein is CASSLAAQETNYGYTF. The CDR3 region has the DNA TGTGCCAGCAGCTTAGCGGCACAGGAGACTAACTATGGCTACACCTTC.

The genes are TRBV6-5 and TRBJ2-6, with D possibly matching TRBD1 (5 bases). The length of the CDR3 is 14 residues. Germline V gene lookup returns CDR1 MNHEY and CDR2 SVGAGI. V lost 11 bases to trimming and J lost 0 bases, with 11 bases between them. The CDR3 nucleotides read TGTGCCGGAATAGACAGCTCTGGGGCCAACGTCCTGACTTTC. Amino acids: CAGIDSSGANVLTF.

This clone was counted a single time. This chain connects TRBV27 to TRBJ1-1; D unresolved. There are 15 residues in the CDR3. Looked up from germline, CDR1 is MNHEY and CDR2 is SMNVEV (reference sequence). Deletions cut 5 bases from V and 3 bases from J, with 16 bases between. CDR3 in amino acids: CASSDSQLLHTEAFF. CDR3 sequence (DNA): TGTGCCAGCAGTGACTCCCAACTCCTCCACACTGAAGCTTTCTTT.

The J gene is TRBJ1-1, the V gene TRBV28; TRBD1 matches at 10 bases. V lost 6 bases to trimming and J lost 3 bases; unmatched junction nucleotides: 16. CDR1 and CDR2 from the germline V gene are MDHEN and SYDVKM. The CDR3 totals 18 residues. The CDR3 nucleotides read TGTGCCAGCAGACCCCAAGGGACAGGGGCCATTGGGGACACTGAAGCTTTCTTT. Amino acids: CASRPQGTGAIGDTEAFF. The full variable domain, with the rest looked up from reference TRBV28 and TRBJ1-1, is DVKVTQSSRYLVKRTGEKVFLECVQDMDHENMFWYRQDPGLGLRLIYFSYDVKMKEKGDIPEGYSVSREKKERFSLILESASTNQTSMYLCASRPQGTGAIGDTEAFFGQGTRLTVV.

V is TRBV28 and J is TRBJ1-3; D unclear. The CDR3 contains 13 residues. V was trimmed by 6 bases and J by 2 bases, leaving 8 bases between them. CDR1 MDHEN and CDR2 SYDVKM come from the germline V gene. Written as DNA, the CDR3 is TGTGCCAGCAGGAGAAGCACTGGAAACACCATATATTTT. It specifies CASRRSTGNTIYF. Based on the CDR3 plus reference TRBV28 and TRBJ1-3, the full variable domain is DVKVTQSSRYLVKRTGEKVFLECVQDMDHENMFWYRQDPGLGLRLIYFSYDVKMKEKGDIPEGYSVSREKKERFSLILESASTNQTSMYLCASRRSTGNTIYFGEGSWLTVV.